What follows are 14 T cell receptor beta chains derived from one specimen sequenced in a study of liver allograft versus peripheral blood T cells. At the level of the study: Peripheral blood of the recipients supplied T cell receptor repertoires that were compared with those in transplanted livers.

TCRdb itself ran the reads through MiXCR, one entry per CDR3 protein. The sample consists of 6,600 or so distinct CDR3 sequences, 15% to 20% of them appearing once. The source of these receptors is a human patient who had a liver transplant. Some T cells may arise from the graft donor.

By sample fraction, this clonotype is medium-sized (0.01 to 0.1%). The genes are TRBV6-5 and TRBJ2-7, with D perhaps TRBD1 or TRBD2 (5 bases each). V was pared by 6 bases and J by 3 bases, with 9 bases between. This CDR3 is built from 12 residues. Germline CDR1 reads MNHEY; CDR2 reads SVGAGI. CDR3 DNA sequence: TGTGCCAGCAGGAGGGGCGACTACGAGCAGTACTTC. This gives the protein CASRRGDYEQYF.

The genes are TRBV6-5 and TRBJ1-3; tentatively, D is TRBD1 (5 bases). The V gene's germline CDR1 is MNHEY and CDR2 SVGAGI. V was pared by 5 bases and J by 0 bases, with 14 bases between. This CDR3 contains 16 residues. CDR3 amino acids: CASSAPGRSSGNTIYF. CDR3 in DNA: TGTGCCAGCAGTGCGCCGGGACGGAGCTCTGGAAACACCATATATTTT.

By proportion, this clonotype is medium-sized. The chain carries TRBV6-5 and TRBJ1-2, with D perhaps TRBD1 (5 bases). The V gene's germline CDR1 is MNHEY and CDR2 SVGAGI. The CDR3 is made up of 15 amino acids. V was clipped by 8 bases and J by 4 bases, with 20 bases between them. CDR3 residues: CASSSTGRATYGYTF. The CDR3 bases are TGTGCCAGCTCTTCCACCGGCAGGGCCACCTATGGCTACACCTTC.

Within the sample, this clonotype is medium-sized. The chain employs TRBV27 and TRBJ1-5; D is ambiguous. This CDR3 comprises 12 residues. Trimming left V 3 bases short and J 6 bases short, with 6 bases between. Germline CDR1 MNHEY, CDR2 SMNVEV (reference sequence). The CDR3 region has the DNA TGTGCCAGCAGTTTTGCGGGTCAGCCCCAGCATTTT. The encoded protein is CASSFAGQPQHF.

In its sample, this clonotype was seen many times. Germline is not matched at one junction end, which may reflect a read error. J is TRBJ1-1 and V is TRBV5-6; the D is unclear. The CDR3 length is 15 residues. Germline V CDR1 and CDR2: SGHDT, YYEEEE. The CDR3 DNA sequence: TGTGCCAGCAGCTTGGATGGCAGGTTGAAGACTGAAGCTTTCTTT. Translating gives CASSLDGRLKTEAFF.

The chain is built from TRBV12-5 and TRBJ1-5; D is uncertain. Trimming stripped 6 bases from V and 1 base from J, with 10 bases between. Germline CDR1 is LGHNT and CDR2 is FRNRAP. This CDR3 spans 14 amino acids. The CDR3 reads CASGPAWSNQPQHF. In DNA form, the CDR3 reads TGTGCTAGTGGCCCTGCATGGAGCAATCAGCCCCAGCATTTT.

By sample fraction, this clonotype is medium-sized. The chain recombines TRBV6-2 or TRBV6-3 with TRBJ2-7; D ambiguous. V was shortened by 1 base and J by 1 base, with 11 bases between the two germline ends. Germline values: CDR1 MNHEY, CDR2 SVGEGT. The CDR3 is 15 residues long. The CDR3 DNA reads as TGTGCCAGCAGTTACTGGAGTTTACCTTCCTACGAGCAGTACTTC. It encodes CASSYWSLPSYEQYF.

This clonotype is categorized as medium-sized. Here the CDR3 reads CASSIFVPSGANVLTF. CDR3 nucleotide sequence: TGTGCCAGTAGTATATTCGTTCCCTCTGGGGCCAACGTCCTGACTTTC. The chain employs TRBV19 and TRBJ2-6; no clear D gene. CDR1 LNHDA and CDR2 SQIVND come from the germline V gene (reference sequence). The CDR3 runs 16 residues. With 2 bases removed from V and 0 bases from J, the gap between germline ends came to 8 bases.

This chain joins TRBV11-1 and TRBJ1-1; D is ambiguous. Trimming stripped 3 bases from V and 6 bases from J, with 11 bases between. From germline, CDR1 is SGHAT and CDR2 FQDESV (reference sequence). The CDR3 contains 13 residues. The CDR3 reads CASSLDEVAEAFF. The CDR3 DNA is TGTGCCAGCAGCTTGGACGAGGTCGCTGAAGCTTTCTTT.

This clonotype is medium-sized by share. The chain couples TRBV6-6 to TRBJ2-1; 13 bases map to TRBD2. This CDR3 spans 15 amino acids. V dropped 5 bases and J dropped 5; count of bases not matched to a gene: 3. In germline, CDR1 is MNHNY, CDR2 SVGAGI (reference sequence). CDR3 protein: CASSRGLAGNNEQFF. DNA for the CDR3: TGTGCCAGCAGTAGGGGACTAGCGGGAAACAATGAGCAGTTCTTC.

This clonotype is medium-sized by share. The chain employs TRBV6-1 and TRBJ1-4, with D possibly being TRBD1 (5 bases). The germline V gene has CDR1 MNHNS and CDR2 SASEGT. The CDR3 contains 16 residues. The V end lost 1 base, the J end lost 8 bases, and 17 bases lay between the germline ends. In nucleotides, the CDR3 is TGTGCCAGCAGTGAAGTCGGCCAGGGATGGGGAGAAAAACTGTTTTTT. Its translation is CASSEVGQGWGEKLFF.

The chain has TRBV7-9 and TRBJ1-6; D is unclear. Germline V gives CDR1 SEHNR, CDR2 FQNEAQ (reference sequence). This CDR3 has 13 amino acids. Deletions cut 3 bases from V and 10 bases from J, with 10 bases between. CDR3 residues: CASSFSGFSPLHF. As DNA, the CDR3 is TGTGCCAGCAGCTTCTCGGGGTTCTCACCCCTCCACTTT.

The chain couples TRBV5-6 to TRBJ2-7; 8 nucleotides line up with TRBD1. The CDR3 length is 14 residues. V trimming: 2 bases; J trimming: 3 bases; junction bases outside the gene matches: 4. Germline CDR1 reads SGHDT; CDR2 reads YYEEEE. The CDR3 spells CASSFLGQGYEQYF. DNA for the CDR3: TGTGCCAGCAGCTTCCTAGGACAGGGCTACGAGCAGTACTTC. Supplemented by reference TRBV5-6 and TRBJ2-7, the full variable domain reads DAGVTQSPTHLIKTRGQQVTLRCSPKSGHDTVSWYQQALGQGPQFIFQYYEEEERQRGNFPDRFSGHQFPNYSSELNVNALLLGDSALYLCASSFLGQGYEQYFGPGTRLTVT.

This chain uses TRBV5-5 with TRBJ2-5; perhaps TRBD1 as D (6 bases). The germline gives CDR1 SGHKS, CDR2 YYEKEE (reference sequence). V lost 4 bases and J 1 base, leaving 11 bases between the germline ends. CDR3 length equals 14 residues. For the CDR3, the DNA is TGTGCCAGCAGCCACAGGGTATTCCAAGAGACCCAGTACTTC. Translated: CASSHRVFQETQYF.